These T cell receptor beta chains were read from a single sample in a study of beta chain features in type 1 diabetes. Data came from immunoSEQ multiplex PCR; TCRdb stores just in-frame clones and leaves some out. The repertoire holds 85,000 to 110,000 clones, with under 30% as singletons. The sequencing input was central memory CD4+ T cells from blood. The receptors here all came from a woman under 30 with type 1 diabetes. The CDR3 runs from the conserved cysteine through the conserved F or W. Fields, in order: V gene, clone size, D gene, J gene, CDR3 protein, CDR3 DNA. A D gene is named only where the DNA matches it firmly. Expanded clones get a size class; other rows say once, few or many, or leave the size out.

V gene: TRBV4-3; clone size: many; D gene: TRBD2; J gene: TRBJ2-3; CDR3 protein: CASSQDYKRGGPDTQYF; CDR3 DNA: TGCGCCAGCAGCCAAGATTATAAGCGGGGTGGGCCAGATACGCAGTATTTT
V gene: TRBV5-1; clone size: -; D gene: TRBD2; J gene: TRBJ2-1; CDR3 protein: CASSLLAGGINEQFF; CDR3 DNA: TGCGCCAGCAGCTTACTAGCGGGAGGGATAAATGAGCAGTTCTTC
V gene: TRBV30; clone size: -; D gene: TRBD1; J gene: TRBJ1-1; CDR3 protein: CAWNYRGSTEAFF; CDR3 DNA: TGTGCCTGGAACTACAGGGGTAGCACTGAAGCTTTCTTT
V gene: TRBV29-1; clone size: -; D gene: -; J gene: TRBJ1-5; CDR3 protein: CSAETPNQPQHF; CDR3 DNA: TGCAGCGCCGAGACACCCAATCAGCCCCAGCATTTT
V gene: TRBV6-5; clone size: -; D gene: TRBD1; J gene: TRBJ2-7; CDR3 protein: CASSYAGQGPYEQYF; CDR3 DNA: TGTGCCAGCAGTTACGCGGGACAGGGGCCCTACGAGCAGTACTTC
V gene: TRBV10-3; clone size: few; D gene: TRBD1; J gene: TRBJ1-5; CDR3 protein: CAISDSRGNQPQHF; CDR3 DNA: TGTGCCATCAGTGACTCCAGGGGGAATCAGCCCCAGCATTTT
V gene: TRBV11-3; clone size: few; D gene: -; J gene: TRBJ2-1; CDR3 protein: CASARGSNEQFF; CDR3 DNA: TGTGCCAGCGCAAGGGGGTCCAATGAGCAGTTCTTC
V gene: TRBV2; clone size: -; D gene: TRBD2; J gene: TRBJ2-3; CDR3 protein: CASSPGLAGGADTQYF; CDR3 DNA: TGTGCCAGCAGTCCGGGACTAGCGGGAGGCGCAGATACGCAGTATTTT
V gene: TRBV10-1; clone size: -; D gene: TRBD2; J gene: TRBJ2-1; CDR3 protein: CASIIGLADSYNEQFF; CDR3 DNA: TGCGCCAGCATTATAGGACTAGCGGACTCCTACAATGAGCAGTTCTTC
V gene: TRBV5-1; clone size: -; D gene: TRBD1; J gene: TRBJ1-5; CDR3 protein: CASSPTGGDQPQHF; CDR3 DNA: TGCGCCAGCAGCCCCACAGGGGGCGATCAGCCCCAGCATTTT
V gene: TRBV15; clone size: -; D gene: -; J gene: TRBJ2-1; CDR3 protein: CATSDPGLEQFF; CDR3 DNA: TGTGCTACCAGCGACCCGGGACTCGAGCAGTTCTTC
V gene: TRBV2; clone size: once; D gene: -; J gene: TRBJ1-2; CDR3 protein: CASRDNPGANYGYTF; CDR3 DNA: TGTGCCAGCCGAGATAATCCAGGGGCAAACTATGGCTACACCTTC
V gene: TRBV11-2; clone size: few; D gene: -; J gene: TRBJ2-4; CDR3 protein: CASSPQVGTKNIQYF; CDR3 DNA: TGTGCCAGCAGCCCCCAGGTCGGGACCAAAAACATTCAGTACTTC
V gene: TRBV7-9; clone size: -; D gene: TRBD2; J gene: TRBJ2-1; CDR3 protein: CASSQKPGTSGSRFF; CDR3 DNA: TGTGCCAGCAGCCAAAAACCAGGGACTAGCGGGAGTAGGTTCTTC
V gene: TRBV5-8; clone size: -; D gene: TRBD2; J gene: TRBJ2-3; CDR3 protein: CASNPWTSGIIDTQYF; CDR3 DNA: TGTGCCAGCAACCCCTGGACTAGCGGGATAATAGATACGCAGTATTTT
V gene: TRBV6-5; clone size: few; D gene: -; J gene: TRBJ1-5; CDR3 protein: CASSYAGSGQPQHF; CDR3 DNA: TGTGCCAGCAGTTACGCGGGGTCTGGGCAGCCCCAGCATTTT
V gene: TRBV5-1; clone size: -; D gene: TRBD2; J gene: TRBJ2-2; CDR3 protein: CASSHSGGTNTGELFF; CDR3 DNA: TGCGCCAGCAGCCACTCGGGGGGAACGAACACCGGGGAGCTGTTTTTT
V gene: TRBV18; clone size: -; D gene: -; J gene: TRBJ1-1; CDR3 protein: CASSPGAGRGEAFF; CDR3 DNA: TGTGCCAGCTCACCAGGGGCAGGGCGCGGTGAAGCTTTCTTT
V gene: TRBV19; clone size: few; D gene: TRBD1; J gene: TRBJ2-7; CDR3 protein: CASSGGTGGSSYEQYF; CDR3 DNA: TGTGCCAGTAGTGGAGGGACAGGGGGGTCCTCCTACGAGCAGTACTTC
V gene: TRBV30; clone size: -; D gene: TRBD1; J gene: TRBJ1-2; CDR3 protein: CAWVARDRALSGYTF; CDR3 DNA: TGTGCCTGGGTTGCCCGGGACAGGGCCCTCAGTGGCTACACCTTC
V gene: TRBV5-6; clone size: few; D gene: TRBD1; J gene: TRBJ1-2; CDR3 protein: CASNPRQGHGYTF; CDR3 DNA: TGTGCCAGCAACCCCCGACAGGGGCATGGCTACACCTTC
V gene: TRBV7-9; clone size: few; D gene: TRBD2; J gene: TRBJ2-5; CDR3 protein: CASSLGLAGGTETQYF; CDR3 DNA: TGTGCCAGCAGCCTGGGACTAGCGGGAGGTACAGAGACCCAGTACTTC
V gene: TRBV5-1; clone size: few; D gene: -; J gene: TRBJ2-4; CDR3 protein: CASSLEVGRDIQYF; CDR3 DNA: TGCGCCAGCAGCTTGGAAGTGGGGAGAGACATTCAGTACTTC
V gene: TRBV6-5; clone size: -; D gene: -; J gene: TRBJ2-5; CDR3 protein: CASSSGTRETQYF; CDR3 DNA: TGTGCCAGCAGTTCAGGGACTCGGGAGACCCAGTACTTC
V gene: TRBV5-1; clone size: few; D gene: -; J gene: TRBJ1-4; CDR3 protein: CASLSEKLFF; CDR3 DNA: TGCGCCAGTCTCTCTGAAAAACTGTTTTTT
V gene: TRBV11-2; clone size: -; D gene: -; J gene: TRBJ1-1; CDR3 protein: CASSPVNTEAFF; CDR3 DNA: TGTGCCAGCAGTCCCGTGAACACTGAAGCTTTCTTT
V gene: TRBV4-3; clone size: many; D gene: -; J gene: TRBJ2-1; CDR3 protein: CASSPRGTYNEQFF; CDR3 DNA: TGCGCCAGCAGCCCGCGCGGGACTTACAATGAGCAGTTCTTC
V gene: TRBV6-1; clone size: -; D gene: TRBD1; J gene: TRBJ1-1; CDR3 protein: CASSDPGQAPWRTEAFF; CDR3 DNA: TGTGCCAGCAGTGATCCGGGACAGGCTCCCTGGAGGACTGAAGCTTTCTTT
V gene: TRBV18; clone size: -; D gene: -; J gene: TRBJ2-5; CDR3 protein: CASSLGQQETQYF; CDR3 DNA: TGTGCCAGCTCCCTCGGACAACAAGAGACCCAGTACTTC
V gene: TRBV9; clone size: -; D gene: TRBD2; J gene: TRBJ2-5; CDR3 protein: CASSVGGLAGQETQYF; CDR3 DNA: TGTGCCAGCAGCGTAGGGGGACTAGCGGGACAAGAGACCCAGTACTTC
V gene: TRBV28; clone size: few; D gene: -; J gene: TRBJ1-4; CDR3 protein: CASSPGLTNEKLFF; CDR3 DNA: TGTGCCAGCAGTCCGGGATTAACTAATGAAAAACTGTTTTTT